One sample yielded the 17 T cell receptor beta chains listed below, sequenced in a study of CD8 T cells in Susac syndrome. Random hexamers served to reverse transcribe about 0.5 to 1 ug RNA. TCRdb recomputed calls from the immunoSEQ multiplex PCR reads with MiXCR, one row per CDR3 protein. Of 150,000 to 200,000 distinct CDR3 sequences in the sample, roughly 94% are singletons; the top ten hold roughly 0.099%. Specimen: CD4+ T cells from PBMCs. Every receptor here comes from a human donor with multiple sclerosis.

The V and J genes are TRBV24-1 and TRBJ2-2; perhaps TRBD1 as D (5 bases). Trimming pared 3 bases from V and 7 bases from J, leaving 17 bases between. The CDR3 sequence is 16 residues long. CDR1 is KGHDR and CDR2 is SFDVKD in the germline V gene. The CDR3 sequence: CATSDPRWGEVGELFF. The CDR3 DNA reads TGTGCCACCAGTGATCCGCGGTGGGGCGAGGTCGGGGAGCTGTTTTTT.

The chain has TRBV23-1 and TRBJ1-1; D not certain. TRBV23-1 is filed as an ORF, its function uncertain. Between the trimmed V and J ends, which lost 8 bases and 5 bases, there was a span of 12 bases. The CDR3 extends over 12 amino acids. CDR3 DNA sequence: TGCGCCAGCGGCAAGGGAGTTACTGAAGCTTTCTTT. Amino acid sequence: CASGKGVTEAFF.

V and J are TRBV6-1 and TRBJ1-1; D is perhaps TRBD1 (5 bases). The CDR3 spans 16 residues. V was clipped by 5 bases and J by 1 base, with 17 bases between them. Germline V gives CDR1 MNHNS, CDR2 SASEGT. The CDR3 spells CASSRTFGPSNTEAFF. The CDR3 DNA reads as TGTGCCAGCAGTCGGACATTTGGTCCTTCGAACACTGAAGCTTTCTTT.

The V and J genes are TRBV4-3 and TRBJ2-6; maybe TRBD1 (5 bases). The V end was cut by 6 bases, the J end by 0 bases, with 9 bases between. This CDR3 has 15 amino acids. Germline CDR1 LGHNA, CDR2 YSLEER. The CDR3 loop is CASRPRVSGANVLTF. The DNA of the CDR3 is TGCGCCAGCAGGCCCAGGGTCTCTGGGGCCAACGTCCTGACTTTC.

The chain has TRBV9 and TRBJ1-3; the D gene is possibly TRBD1 (5 bases). The ends were cut back, 2 bases at V and 3 bases at J, with 12 bases in the middle. CDR3 length equals 15 residues. The germline CDR1 and CDR2 sequences are SGDLS and YYNGEE. CDR3 DNA sequence: TGTGCCAGCAGCGTCGCAGGGATAGGTGGAAACACCATATATTTT. Translating it yields CASSVAGIGGNTIYF.

V gene TRBV5-6 combines with J gene TRBJ1-1; 7 bases line up with TRBD1. The CDR3 length is 11 residues. Looked up from germline, CDR1 is SGHDT and CDR2 is YYEEEE. V lost 4 bases and J lost 8; bases outside the gene matches: 2. The CDR3 DNA is TGTGCCAGCAGCATGACAGGGGAAGCTTTCTTT. Translation gives CASSMTGEAFF.

This clonotype appeared once. The V gene is TRBV5-5, the J gene TRBJ2-7; unclear D gene. Between the trimmed V and J ends, which lost 5 bases and 2 bases, there was a span of 11 bases. CDR3 length: 13 amino acids. From germline, CDR1 is SGHKS and CDR2 YYEKEE (reference sequence). The CDR3 region has the DNA TGTGCCAGCAGTACCTGGTCGGCCTACGAGCAGTACTTC. It translates to CASSTWSAYEQYF.

V is TRBV18 and J is TRBJ2-2, with D tentatively TRBD1 or TRBD2 (5 bases each). The CDR3 sequence is 15 residues long. Trimming took 3 bases from V and 5 from J, leaving 13 bases between them. Germline CDR1 is KGHSH and CDR2 is LQKENI. CDR3 in amino acids: CASSPGLAGTGELFF. CDR3 nucleotide sequence: TGTGCCAGCTCACCTGGGCTAGCAGGGACCGGGGAGCTGTTTTTT.

The rearrangement joins TRBV7-9 to TRBJ2-3, with 9 bases fitting TRBD1. V lost 3 bases, J lost 2 bases, and 6 bases stayed unmatched. The CDR3 totals 16 residues. The germline gives CDR1 SEHNR, CDR2 FQNEAQ (reference sequence). CDR3: CASSFSGTGYTDTQYF. CDR3 nucleotide sequence: TGTGCCAGCAGCTTCTCCGGGACAGGGTACACAGATACGCAGTATTTT.

In DNA form, the CDR3 reads TGCAGTGCTAGAGACGGGCTAGCGGAGCCCTACGAGCAGTACTTC. Amino acids: CSARDGLAEPYEQYF. The J gene is TRBJ2-7, the V gene TRBV20-1; TRBD2 matches 7 bases. The CDR3 length is 15 residues. V lost 0 bases, J lost 2 bases, and 7 bases stayed unmatched. CDR1 is DFQATT, CDR2 SNEGSKA, per germline (reference sequence).

This clonotype was observed a single time. This rearrangement joins TRBV11-2 to TRBJ2-5, with D tentatively TRBD2 (5 bases). The CDR3 loop spans 13 amino acids. The V end lost 2 bases, the J end lost 6 bases, and 10 bases lay between the germline ends. CDR1 and CDR2 from the germline V gene are SGHAT and FQNNGV. The CDR3 loop reads CASSLPGSQTQYF. CDR3 sequence (DNA): TGTGCCAGCAGCTTACCTGGGAGCCAGACCCAGTACTTC.

The chain recombines TRBV5-1 with TRBJ2-7, with TRBD2 matching over 8 bases. Trimming removed 5 bases from V and 3 bases from J; junction bases left unmatched: 7. Germline V gene data show CDR1 as SGHRS and CDR2 as YFSETQ. The CDR3 totals 14 residues. This CDR3 reads CASSIFGRVYEQYF. As DNA, the CDR3 is TGCGCCAGCAGTATCTTCGGGAGGGTCTACGAGCAGTACTTC.

V is TRBV27 and J is TRBJ2-2; TRBD2 is a possible D gene (5 bases). This CDR3 comprises 17 residues. Trimming stripped 6 bases from V and 0 bases from J, with 17 bases between. The V gene's germline CDR1 is MNHEY and CDR2 SMNVEV (reference sequence). The DNA for the CDR3 is TGTGCCAGCAGCCAAAGGGCGGGTTACGCGAACACCGGGGAGCTGTTTTTT. Translated, it gives CASSQRAGYANTGELFF.

This chain uses TRBV9 with TRBJ2-3; TRBD2 is a possible D gene (5 bases). V was shortened by 3 bases and J by 5 bases, with 7 bases between the two germline ends. The CDR3 spans 12 residues. The V gene's germline CDR1 is SGDLS and CDR2 YYNGEE. The CDR3 loop is CASSGELDTQYF. The CDR3 DNA reads as TGTGCCAGCAGCGGGGAGTTAGATACGCAGTATTTT. Full variable domain (rest looked up from reference TRBV9 and TRBJ2-3): DSGVTQTPKHLITATGQRVTLRCSPRSGDLSVYWYQQSLDQGLQFLIQYYNGEERAKGNILERFSAQQFPDLHSELNLSSLELGDSALYFCASSGELDTQYFGPGTRLTVL.

V gene TRBV5-1 combines with J gene TRBJ2-7, with D perhaps TRBD2 (6 bases). Germline V gives CDR1 SGHRS, CDR2 YFSETQ. The CDR3 totals 15 residues. V lost 4 bases and J lost 6, with 20 bases in between. In DNA form, the CDR3 reads TGCGCCAGCAGCGCACAGGTTACCGGAGGGATCGAGCAGTACTTC. It translates to CASSAQVTGGIEQYF.

V usage is TRBV7-2 and J usage is TRBJ2-1; 7 bases map to TRBD2. There are 15 residues in the CDR3. CDR1 is SGHTA and CDR2 is FQGNSA in the germline V gene. J was trimmed by 7 bases and V by 0 bases; bases with no gene match: 6. CDR3 region: CASSLAAGVGNEQFF. Here the CDR3 DNA reads TGTGCCAGCAGCTTAGCCGCGGGAGTCGGGAATGAGCAGTTCTTC. Full variable domain (outside the CDR3, taken from reference TRBV7-2 and TRBJ2-1): GAGVSQSPSNKVTEKGKDVELRCDPISGHTALYWYRQSLGQGLEFLIYFQGNSAPDKSGLPSDRFSAERTGGSVSTLTIQRTQQEDSAVYLCASSLAAGVGNEQFFGPGTRLTVL.

CDR3 bases: TGCGCCAGCAGCTTGGACACTAGCGGGATGTGGGAGACCCAGTACTTC. Translating it yields CASSLDTSGMWETQYF. The rearrangement uses TRBV5-1 and TRBJ2-5; 10 bases line up with TRBD2. The CDR3 is made up of 16 amino acids. The V gene end was trimmed by 0 bases and the J gene end by 5 bases; junction bases not matched to a gene: 7. CDR1 and CDR2 from the germline V gene are SGHRS and YFSETQ.